One and the same sample provided the 4 T cell receptor beta chains below, sequenced in a study of T cells after yellow fever vaccination. From the 5' RACE reads, TCRdb called clonotypes with MiXCR, one entry per CDR3 protein. Among about 170,000 distinct CDR3 sequences, about 10% were seen once, and the ten largest hold roughly a third. This sample comprised CD8+ T cells sorted from PBMCs, obtained 15 days after the yellow fever booster vaccination. Receptors originate from a man between 18 and 29 years old who received the YFV17D yellow fever vaccine.

The gene calls are TRBV6-1 and TRBJ2-7; a weak D match, TRBD2 (7 bases). Germline V gives CDR1 MNHNS, CDR2 SASEGT. The CDR3 is 15 amino acids. The V gene lost 1 base and the J gene lost 4 bases, with 14 bases spanning the gap. The CDR3 spells CASSEEAGAVYEQYF. For the CDR3, the DNA is TGTGCCAGCAGTGAAGAGGCGGGGGCTGTATACGAGCAGTACTTC.

This clonotype was counted a few times. CDR3 nucleotides: TGTGCCAGCGGGACCAGTGAGGAGACCCAGTACTTC. This sequence encodes CASGTSEETQYF. This rearrangement joins TRBV27 to TRBJ2-5; either TRBD1 or TRBD2 may supply D (5 bases each). CDR3 size: 12 residues. Germline CDR1 is MNHEY and CDR2 is SMNVEV (reference sequence). Deletions cut 8 bases from V and 5 bases from J, with 12 bases between.

The V gene is TRBV4-3, the J gene TRBJ1-2; TRBD1 might be the D (5 bases). The V end was cut by 0 bases, the J end by 4 bases, with 18 bases between. The germline CDR1 and CDR2 sequences are LGHNA and YSLEER. The CDR3 has 17 residues. The CDR3 here is CASSQDPGPLGSYGYTF. CDR3 nucleotide sequence: TGCGCCAGCAGCCAAGATCCGGGACCCCTCGGATCCTATGGCTACACCTTC.

The chain couples TRBV5-1 to TRBJ2-7; TRBD2 might be the D (7 bases). The CDR3 contains 14 residues. Between the trimmed V and J ends, which lost 0 bases and 4 bases, there was a span of 11 bases. Germline-derived CDR1 and CDR2 are SGHRS and YFSETQ. The CDR3 region has the DNA TGCGCCAGCAGCTTGGTAAGGGGGGGGTACGAGCAGTACTTC. This translates into CASSLVRGGYEQYF. Variable domain in full (rest from reference TRBV5-1 and TRBJ2-7): KAGVTQTPRYLIKTRGQQVTLSCSPISGHRSVSWYQQTPGQGLQFLFEYFSETQRNKGNFPGRFSGRQFSNSRSEMNVSTLELGDSALYLCASSLVRGGYEQYFGPGTRLTVT.